The 17 T cell receptor beta chains below were found in one sample sequenced in a study of blood T cell repertoires in COVID-19. Some clones are missing from TCRdb's copy, which holds only in-frame ones; the method was immunoSEQ multiplex PCR. In the table there are around 170,000 clones, approximately 86% of which are singletons. The sample consisted of peripheral blood. Receptors originate from a man aged 50 to 60 with active or convalescent COVID-19.

The sample holds a few counts of this clone. The genes are TRBV12-3 or TRBV12-4 and TRBJ1-1; 7 positions agree with TRBD1. V shed 5 bases and J 7 bases; nucleotides not matched to a gene: 4. CDR3 size: 12 residues. CDR3: CASSLGTDEAFF. The CDR3 DNA reads as TGTGCCAGCAGTCTAGGGACAGATGAAGCTTTCTTT.

The chain links TRBV6-2 or TRBV6-3 to TRBJ2-7; a weak D match, TRBD1 (5 bases). Trimming pared 5 bases from V and 2 bases from J, leaving 22 bases between. CDR3 length equals 17 residues. The germline V gene has CDR1 MNHEY and CDR2 SVGEGT. As DNA, the CDR3 is TGTGCCAGCAGTCGCCAGACGGGCAGGGAAAGTGCCTACGAGCAGTACTTC. It codes for CASSRQTGRESAYEQYF.

V usage is TRBV7-3 and J usage is TRBJ2-5; D may be TRBD1 (6 bases). There are 13 residues in the CDR3. The germline V and J ends were trimmed by 5 bases and 5 bases, with 12 bases remaining between them. Germline V gene data show CDR1 as SGHTA and CDR2 as FQGTGA. CDR3 bases: TGTGCCAGCAGCAGACAGGCCGGGGAGACCCAGTACTTC. It is translated as CASSRQAGETQYF.

The CDR3 loop is CASSREAGELFF. The DNA of the CDR3 is TGTGCCAGCAGTCGGGAGGCCGGGGAGCTGTTTTTT. The chain combines TRBV6-5 with TRBJ2-2, with 7 bases fitting TRBD2. The CDR3 spans 12 residues. With 5 bases clipped from V and 6 bases from J, the junction kept 0 bases outside the gene matches. Germline CDR1 and CDR2: MNHEY and SVGAGI.

A few counts support this clone. The V and J genes are TRBV5-5 and TRBJ2-4; TRBD2 matches at 7 bases. The CDR3 is 14 amino acids. Germline V gives CDR1 SGHKS, CDR2 YYEKEE (reference sequence). V gave up 4 bases and J gave up 6 bases; unmatched junction bases: 7. The CDR3 sequence: CASSPGEGRNIQYF. The CDR3 bases are TGTGCCAGCAGCCCCGGGGAGGGAAGAAACATTCAGTACTTC.

This chain connects TRBV5-1 to TRBJ2-7, with TRBD1 matching over 12 bases. CDR3 length: 14 residues. V lost 5 bases, J lost 5 bases, and 5 bases stayed unmatched. Germline CDR1 reads SGHRS; CDR2 reads YFSETQ. DNA of the CDR3: TGCGCCAGCAGTACGGGACAGGGGGCCAACGAGCAGTACTTC. Amino acids: CASSTGQGANEQYF. Full variable domain (missing parts from reference TRBV5-1 and TRBJ2-7): KAGVTQTPRYLIKTRGQQVTLSCSPISGHRSVSWYQQTPGQGLQFLFEYFSETQRNKGNFPGRFSGRQFSNSRSEMNVSTLELGDSALYLCASSTGQGANEQYFGPGTRLTVT.

The chain uses TRBV29-1 and TRBJ2-3; possibly TRBD1 for D (6 bases). CDR1 and CDR2 (germline): SQVTM, ANQGSEA. This CDR3 is built from 14 residues. V was pared by 3 bases and J by 6 bases, with 16 bases between. The DNA for the CDR3 is TGCAGCGTTGATGGTCGAGGGGGTGTGGATACGCAGTATTTT. This gives the protein CSVDGRGGVDTQYF.

The gene calls are TRBV2 and TRBJ1-6; D unclear. The CDR3 runs 13 residues. Trimming took 10 bases from V and 6 from J, leaving 13 bases between them. CDR1 and CDR2 from the germline V gene are SNHLY and FYNNEI. DNA of the CDR3: TGTGCCACCCTAGTGGGTATTAATTCACCCCTCCACTTT. Its translation: CATLVGINSPLHF.

The CDR3 DNA reads TGTGCCAGCTCACCCTTAGAACGGACAGGGGCTGAAGCTTTCTTT. Translation: CASSPLERTGAEAFF. V is TRBV18 and J is TRBJ1-1; 9 bases agree with TRBD1. The V and J ends lost 3 bases and 6 bases, in that order; junction bases with no gene match: 8. The CDR3 spans 15 residues. Germline values: CDR1 KGHSH, CDR2 LQKENI. Variable domain in full (rest from reference TRBV18 and TRBJ1-1): NAGVMQNPRHLVRRRGQEARLRCSPMKGHSHVYWYRQLPEEGLKFMVYLQKENIIDESGMPKERFSAEFPKEGPSILRIQQVVRGDSAAYFCASSPLERTGAEAFFGQGTRLTVV.

The genes are TRBV2 and TRBJ1-4; TRBD1 agrees at 9 bases. CDR1 is SNHLY, CDR2 FYNNEI, per germline. J gave up 8 bases and V 6 bases, and 4 bases lay outside the gene matches. CDR3 length: 13 residues. This CDR3 reads CASRRDREEKLFF. The CDR3 DNA reads TGTGCCAGCAGACGGGACAGGGAGGAAAAACTGTTTTTT.

The rearrangement uses TRBV18 and TRBJ2-1; TRBD2 aligns across 8 bases. V lost 0 bases and J lost 4; bases outside the gene matches: 5. Germline lookup yields CDR1 KGHSH and CDR2 LQKENI. The CDR3 extends over 16 amino acids. Here the CDR3 reads CASSPPTGGRYNEQFF. As DNA, the CDR3 is TGTGCCAGCTCACCACCAACTGGCGGGAGGTACAATGAGCAGTTCTTC.

This chain connects TRBV30 to TRBJ1-2; no definite D call. The V end was cut by 3 bases, the J end by 4 bases, with 12 bases between. CDR3 length equals 13 residues. Per germline, CDR1 GTSNPN and CDR2 SVGIG (reference sequence). The CDR3 region is CAWRAPGPYGYTF. CDR3 nucleotides: TGTGCCTGGAGGGCCCCAGGTCCCTATGGCTACACCTTC. The variable domain in full, with the rest retrieved from reference TRBV30 and TRBJ1-2, is SQTIHQWPATLVQPVGSPLSLECTVEGTSNPNLYWYRQAAGRGLQLLFYSVGIGQISSEVPQNLSASRPQDRQFILSSKKLLLSDSGFYLCAWRAPGPYGYTFGSGTRLTVV.

Regarding this clone: Other DNA sequences within the sample encode an identical CDR3. The chain uses TRBV9 and TRBJ2-1; possibly TRBD1 for D (5 bases). CDR3 size: 13 residues. Trimming removed 2 bases at V and 5 bases at J, with 8 bases between. Germline V gene sequence: CDR1 SGDLS, CDR2 YYNGEE. The CDR3 region is CASSVGANNEQFF. DNA for the CDR3: TGTGCCAGCAGCGTTGGGGCGAACAATGAGCAGTTCTTC.

The V and J genes are TRBV6-5 and TRBJ2-2; TRBD1 matches at 9 bases. Germline CDR1 MNHEY, CDR2 SVGAGI. CDR3 length equals 15 residues. J lost 3 bases, V lost 5 bases, and 4 bases had no gene match. In DNA, the CDR3 is TGTGCCAGCAGTCGCGACAGGGGGGACACCGGGGAGCTGTTTTTT. This encodes CASSRDRGDTGELFF.

The chain uses TRBV7-2 and TRBJ1-2, with 10 bases identical to TRBD1. CDR1 is SGHTA and CDR2 is FQGNSA in the germline V gene. CDR3 length: 14 amino acids. V trimming: 7 bases; J trimming: 3 bases; junction bases outside the gene matches: 5. CDR3 nucleotide sequence: TGTGCCAGCATCGAAGGGACAGGGGACTATGGCTACACCTTC. Its protein is CASIEGTGDYGYTF.

J is TRBJ2-7 and V is TRBV6-8; possibly TRBD2 for D (5 bases). CDR1 is MNHGY, CDR2 SAAAGT, per germline. The CDR3 length is 16 residues. The V and J ends lost 7 bases and 1 base respectively, with 20 bases between them. The CDR3 loop reads CASIHPSLRESYEQYF. The CDR3 DNA sequence: TGTGCCAGCATACACCCGAGTCTGAGGGAATCCTACGAGCAGTACTTC.

This clone was seen just once. The chain carries TRBV7-2 and TRBJ1-1, with D maybe TRBD1 (6 bases). V was trimmed by 2 bases and J by 3 bases, leaving 13 bases between them. Per germline, CDR1 SGHTA and CDR2 FQGNSA. The CDR3 contains 15 residues. The CDR3 spells CASSLQSSGDTEAFF. CDR3 DNA sequence: TGTGCCAGCAGCTTACAGAGCTCAGGGGACACTGAAGCTTTCTTT.